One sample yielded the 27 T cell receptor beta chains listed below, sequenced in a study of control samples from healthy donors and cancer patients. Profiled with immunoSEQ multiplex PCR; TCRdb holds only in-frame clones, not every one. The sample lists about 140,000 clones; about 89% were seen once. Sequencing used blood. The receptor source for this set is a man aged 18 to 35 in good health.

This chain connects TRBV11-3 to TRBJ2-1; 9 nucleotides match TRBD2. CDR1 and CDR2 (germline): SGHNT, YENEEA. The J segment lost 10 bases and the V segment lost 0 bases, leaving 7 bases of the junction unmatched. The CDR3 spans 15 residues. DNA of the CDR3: TGTGCCAGCAGCTTAGAAGCGGGGGGCCCTCCGGAGCAGTTCTTC. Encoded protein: CASSLEAGGPPEQFF. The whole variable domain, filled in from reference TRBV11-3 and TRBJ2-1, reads EAGVVQSPRYKIIEKKQPVAFWCNPISGHNTLYWYLQNLGQGPELLIRYENEEAVDDSQLPKDRFSAERLKGVDSTLKIQPAELGDSAVYLCASSLEAGGPPEQFFGPGTRLTVL.

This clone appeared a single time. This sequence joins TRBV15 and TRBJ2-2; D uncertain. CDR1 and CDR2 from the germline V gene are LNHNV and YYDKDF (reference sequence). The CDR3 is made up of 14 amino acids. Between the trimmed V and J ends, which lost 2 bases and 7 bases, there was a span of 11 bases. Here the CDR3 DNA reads TGTGCCACCAGCAGACGATCAAGAGGCGGGGAGCTGTTTTTT. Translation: CATSRRSRGGELFF.

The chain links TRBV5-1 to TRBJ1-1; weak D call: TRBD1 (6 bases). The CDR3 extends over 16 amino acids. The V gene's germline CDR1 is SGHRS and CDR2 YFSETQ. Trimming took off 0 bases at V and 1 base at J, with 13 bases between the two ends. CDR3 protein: CASSLGTVRKNTEAFF. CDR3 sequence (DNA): TGCGCCAGCAGCTTGGGGACAGTCAGGAAGAACACTGAAGCTTTCTTT.

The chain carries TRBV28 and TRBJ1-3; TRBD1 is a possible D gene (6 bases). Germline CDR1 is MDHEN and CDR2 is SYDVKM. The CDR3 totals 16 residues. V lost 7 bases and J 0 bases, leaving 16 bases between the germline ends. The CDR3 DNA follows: TGTGCCAGCACCCGGGGGGGGGCCGGCTCTGGAAACACCATATATTTT. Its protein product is CASTRGGAGSGNTIYF.

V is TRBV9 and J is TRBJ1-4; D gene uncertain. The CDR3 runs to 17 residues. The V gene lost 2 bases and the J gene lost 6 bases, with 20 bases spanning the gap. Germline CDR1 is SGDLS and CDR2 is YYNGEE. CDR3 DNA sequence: TGTGCCAGCAGCGTGGGCCTGGGGTTTCGAGGTGATGAAAAACTGTTTTTT. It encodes CASSVGLGFRGDEKLFF.

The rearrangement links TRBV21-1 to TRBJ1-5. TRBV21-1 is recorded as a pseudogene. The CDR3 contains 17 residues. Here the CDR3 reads CASTSLFSADSNQPQHF. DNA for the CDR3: TGTGCCAGCACCAGTCTTTTTTCAGCCGATAGCAATCAGCCCCAGCATTTT.

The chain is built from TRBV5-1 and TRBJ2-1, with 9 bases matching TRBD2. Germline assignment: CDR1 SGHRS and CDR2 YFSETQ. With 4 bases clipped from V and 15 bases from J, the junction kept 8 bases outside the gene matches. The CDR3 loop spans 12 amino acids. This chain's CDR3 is CASSGGLAPPFF. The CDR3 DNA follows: TGCGCCAGCAGCGGGGGACTAGCCCCGCCGTTCTTC.

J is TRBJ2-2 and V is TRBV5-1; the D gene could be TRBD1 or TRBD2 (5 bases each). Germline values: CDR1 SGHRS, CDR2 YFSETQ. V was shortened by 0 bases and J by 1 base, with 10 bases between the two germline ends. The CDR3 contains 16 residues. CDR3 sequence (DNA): TGCGCCAGCAGCTTGGCTACGGGACGGAACACCGGGGAGCTGTTTTTT. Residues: CASSLATGRNTGELFF.

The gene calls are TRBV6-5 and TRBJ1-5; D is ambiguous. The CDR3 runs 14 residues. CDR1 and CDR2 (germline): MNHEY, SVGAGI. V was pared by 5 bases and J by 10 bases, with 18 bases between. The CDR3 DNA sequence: TGTGCCAGCAGTCTGGACGGAAGATCAGGACCCCAGCATTTT. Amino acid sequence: CASSLDGRSGPQHF.

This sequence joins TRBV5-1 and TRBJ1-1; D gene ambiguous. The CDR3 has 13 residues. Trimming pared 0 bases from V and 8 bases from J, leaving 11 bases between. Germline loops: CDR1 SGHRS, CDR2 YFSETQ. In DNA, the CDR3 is TGCGCCAGCAGCTTGGGGTCGGCACCAGAAGCTTTCTTT. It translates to CASSLGSAPEAFF.

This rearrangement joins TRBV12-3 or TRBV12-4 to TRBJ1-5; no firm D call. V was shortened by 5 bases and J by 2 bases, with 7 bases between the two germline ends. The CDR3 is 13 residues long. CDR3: CASSPTGNQPQHF. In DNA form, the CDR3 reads TGTGCCAGCAGTCCTACAGGCAATCAGCCCCAGCATTTT.

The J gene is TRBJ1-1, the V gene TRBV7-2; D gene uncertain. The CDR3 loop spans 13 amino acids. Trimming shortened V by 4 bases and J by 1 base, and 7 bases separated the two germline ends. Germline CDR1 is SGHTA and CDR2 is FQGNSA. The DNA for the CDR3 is TGTGCCAGCAGCTGGACCAGGAACACTGAAGCTTTCTTT. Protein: CASSWTRNTEAFF.

CDR3 amino acids: CSTGTGNTIYF. The CDR3 DNA sequence: TGCAGTACAGGGACTGGAAACACCATATATTTT. This chain uses TRBV20-1 with TRBJ1-3; a possible D gene is TRBD1 (6 bases). Trimming took 8 bases from V and 2 from J, leaving 7 bases between them. CDR3 length: 11 residues. Per germline, CDR1 DFQATT and CDR2 SNEGSKA (reference sequence).

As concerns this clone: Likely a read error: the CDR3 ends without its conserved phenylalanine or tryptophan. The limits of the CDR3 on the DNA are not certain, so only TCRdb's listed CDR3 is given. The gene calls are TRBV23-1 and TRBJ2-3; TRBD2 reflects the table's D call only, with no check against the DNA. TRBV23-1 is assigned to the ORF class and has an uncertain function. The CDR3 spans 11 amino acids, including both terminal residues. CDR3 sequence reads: CASSQSASPLI.

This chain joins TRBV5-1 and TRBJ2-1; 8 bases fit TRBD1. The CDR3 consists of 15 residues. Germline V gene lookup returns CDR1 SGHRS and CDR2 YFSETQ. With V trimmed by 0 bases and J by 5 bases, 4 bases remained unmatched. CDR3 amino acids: CASSLEGQDHNEQFF. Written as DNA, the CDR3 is TGCGCCAGCAGCTTGGAGGGACAGGACCACAATGAGCAGTTCTTC.

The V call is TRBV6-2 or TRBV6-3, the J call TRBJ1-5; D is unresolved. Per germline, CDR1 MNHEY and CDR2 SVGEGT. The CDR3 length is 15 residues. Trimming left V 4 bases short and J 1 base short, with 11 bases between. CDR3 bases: TGTGCCAGCAGTTCGATGGGTATGAGCAATCAGCCCCAGCATTTT. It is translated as CASSSMGMSNQPQHF.

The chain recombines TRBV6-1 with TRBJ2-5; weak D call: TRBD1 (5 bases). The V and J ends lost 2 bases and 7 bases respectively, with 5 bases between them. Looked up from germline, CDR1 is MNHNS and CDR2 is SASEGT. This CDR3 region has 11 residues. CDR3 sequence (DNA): TGTGCCAGCAGTGAAACAGGGACCCAGTACTTC. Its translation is CASSETGTQYF.

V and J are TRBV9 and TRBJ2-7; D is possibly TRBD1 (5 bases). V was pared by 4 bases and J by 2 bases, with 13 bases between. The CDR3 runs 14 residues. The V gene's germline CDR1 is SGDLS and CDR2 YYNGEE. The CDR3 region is CASSFGQGTYEQYF. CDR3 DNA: TGTGCCAGCAGCTTCGGACAAGGAACCTACGAGCAGTACTTC. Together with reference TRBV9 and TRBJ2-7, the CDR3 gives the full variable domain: DSGVTQTPKHLITATGQRVTLRCSPRSGDLSVYWYQQSLDQGLQFLIQYYNGEERAKGNILERFSAQQFPDLHSELNLSSLELGDSALYFCASSFGQGTYEQYFGPGTRLTVT.

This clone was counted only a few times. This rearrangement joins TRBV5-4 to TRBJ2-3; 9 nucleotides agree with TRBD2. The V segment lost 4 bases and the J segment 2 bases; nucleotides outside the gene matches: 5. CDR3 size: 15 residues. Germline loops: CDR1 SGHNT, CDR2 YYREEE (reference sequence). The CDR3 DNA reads TGTGCCAGCAGCCAAGGGACTAGCATCACAGATACGCAGTATTTT. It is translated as CASSQGTSITDTQYF. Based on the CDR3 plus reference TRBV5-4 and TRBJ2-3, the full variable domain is ETGVTQSPTHLIKTRGQQVTLRCSSQSGHNTVSWYQQALGQGPQFIFQYYREEENGRGNFPPRFSGLQFPNYSSELNVNALELDDSALYLCASSQGTSITDTQYFGPGTRLTVL.

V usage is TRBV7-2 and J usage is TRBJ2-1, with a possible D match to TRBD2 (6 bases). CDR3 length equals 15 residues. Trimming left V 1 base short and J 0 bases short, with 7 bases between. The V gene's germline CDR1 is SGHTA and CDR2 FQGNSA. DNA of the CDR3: TGTGCCAGCAGCTTAGTCGGGGGCTCCTACAATGAGCAGTTCTTC. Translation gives CASSLVGGSYNEQFF.

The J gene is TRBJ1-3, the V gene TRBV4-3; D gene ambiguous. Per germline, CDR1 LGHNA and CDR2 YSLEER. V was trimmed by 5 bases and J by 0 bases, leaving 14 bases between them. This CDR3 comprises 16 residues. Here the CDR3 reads CASSETVLSSGNTIYF. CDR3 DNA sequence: TGCGCCAGCAGCGAGACGGTCCTGAGCTCTGGAAACACCATATATTTT.

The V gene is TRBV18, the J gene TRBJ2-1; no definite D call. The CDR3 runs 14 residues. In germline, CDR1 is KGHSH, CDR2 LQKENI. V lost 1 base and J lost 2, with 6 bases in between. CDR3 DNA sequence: TGTGCCAGCTCACCACGCCCACCCTACAATGAGCAGTTCTTC. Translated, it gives CASSPRPPYNEQFF.

In nucleotides, the CDR3 is TGTGCCAGTAGCCTGGAAGGACTTCCTACTGGAAACACCATATATTTT. Translated, it gives CASSLEGLPTGNTIYF. The J gene is TRBJ1-3, the V gene TRBV19; D is ambiguous. This CDR3 contains 16 residues. The germline gives CDR1 LNHDA, CDR2 SQIVND (reference sequence). V lost 6 bases to trimming and J lost 2 bases, with 17 bases between them.

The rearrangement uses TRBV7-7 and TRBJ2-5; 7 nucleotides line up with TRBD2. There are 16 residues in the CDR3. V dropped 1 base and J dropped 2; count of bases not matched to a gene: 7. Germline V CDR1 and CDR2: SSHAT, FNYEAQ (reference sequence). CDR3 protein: CASSLGRGVRQETQYF. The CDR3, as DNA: TGTGCCAGCAGCTTAGGACGGGGGGTTAGGCAAGAGACCCAGTACTTC.

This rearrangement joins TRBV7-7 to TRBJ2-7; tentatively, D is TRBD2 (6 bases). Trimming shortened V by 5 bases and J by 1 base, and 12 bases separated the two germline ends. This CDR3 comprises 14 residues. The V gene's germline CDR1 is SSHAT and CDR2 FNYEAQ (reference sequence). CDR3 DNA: TGTGCCAGCAGCCCGCTAGCGACGTCCTACGAGCAGTACTTC. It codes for CASSPLATSYEQYF.

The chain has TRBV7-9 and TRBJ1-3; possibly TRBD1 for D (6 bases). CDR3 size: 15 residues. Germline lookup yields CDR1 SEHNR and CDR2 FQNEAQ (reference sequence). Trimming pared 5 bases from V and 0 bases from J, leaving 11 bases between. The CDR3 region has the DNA TGTGCCAGCAGCGGGACAATGAACTCTGGAAACACCATATATTTT. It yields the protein CASSGTMNSGNTIYF.

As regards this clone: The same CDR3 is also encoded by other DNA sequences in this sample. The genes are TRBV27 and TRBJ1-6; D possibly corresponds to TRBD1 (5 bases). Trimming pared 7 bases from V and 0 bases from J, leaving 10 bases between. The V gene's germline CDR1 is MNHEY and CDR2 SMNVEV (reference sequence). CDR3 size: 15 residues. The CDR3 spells CASKPGSSYNSPLHF. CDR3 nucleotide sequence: TGTGCCAGCAAACCAGGGAGCTCCTATAATTCACCCCTCCACTTT.